The clone carrying this T cell receptor (beta chain) was observed a few times. As part of library construction, unique molecular identifiers were attached to individual cDNA molecules. Via MiXCR, TCRdb re-called the 5' RACE reads, giving one row per CDR3 protein. Among tens of thousands of distinct CDR3 sequences listed, 15% were seen once. Trimming removed 4 bases from V and 2 bases from J; junction bases left unmatched: 6. Germline loops: CDR1 WSHSY, CDR2 SAAADI. There are 15 residues in the CDR3. The entry originates in a study of early T cells in non-severe SARS-CoV-2 infection. Turning to the study itself: Sequencing was performed on bulk RNA from unsorted whole blood, leaving chains unpaired.

The sample consisted of whole blood, taken at baseline. The source of this sequence is an adult who was a healthcare worker with PCR-confirmed SARS-CoV-2 infection or an uninfected control (not recorded which). V is TRBV10-2 and J is TRBJ2-7; TRBD1 aligns across 9 bases. The CDR3 is CASSVTGQGTYEQYF. The CDR3 DNA sequence: TGCGCCAGCAGTGTAACGGGACAGGGAACCTACGAGCAGTACTTC.